Listed below are T cell receptor beta chains from one sample, sequenced in a study of blood T cell repertoires in COVID-19. Sequencing used immunoSEQ multiplex PCR; TCRdb keeps in-frame clones, though not all of them. The data hold 390,000 or so clones, with roughly nine tenths observed a single time. The sequenced material came from peripheral blood. These receptor sequences come from a woman aged 30 to 39 with COVID-19, enrolled during active disease. Each CDR3 is given with its conserved first and last residue. Fields, in order: clone size, D gene, V gene, J gene, CDR3 DNA, CDR3 protein. A D gene is named only where the DNA matches it firmly. A clone size is listed for some rows: how often the clone was seen (once, few, many), or a class if it is expanded.

clone_size: .; d_call: .; v_call: TRBV5-1; j_call: TRBJ2-5; cdr3_nt: TGCGCCAGCAGCTTGGAATCAGTCCAAGAGACCCAGTACTTC; cdr3_aa: CASSLESVQETQYF
clone_size: .; d_call: .; v_call: TRBV5-6; j_call: TRBJ1-1; cdr3_nt: TGTGCCAGCAGCTTGCATTCTATGAACACTGAAGCTTTCTTT; cdr3_aa: CASSLHSMNTEAFF
clone_size: few; d_call: .; v_call: TRBV3-1/TRBV3-2; j_call: TRBJ1-1; cdr3_nt: TGTGCCAGCAGCCATCCAGGCAGGGGACGCGCTGAAGCTTTCTTT; cdr3_aa: CASSHPGRGRAEAFF
clone_size: .; d_call: TRBD2; v_call: TRBV5-1; j_call: TRBJ2-3; cdr3_nt: TGCGCCAGCAGTCTAGCGGGGGGGCTTACAGATACGCAGTATTTT; cdr3_aa: CASSLAGGLTDTQYF
clone_size: .; d_call: TRBD1; v_call: TRBV7-2; j_call: TRBJ2-2; cdr3_nt: TGTGCCAGCGATCTGACAGGGGGCGGCGGGGAGCTGTTTTTT; cdr3_aa: CASDLTGGGGELFF
clone_size: .; d_call: .; v_call: TRBV7-9; j_call: TRBJ2-2; cdr3_nt: TGTGCCAGCAGCTTAGAATCGGGTAGCTACACCGGGGAGCTGTTTTTT; cdr3_aa: CASSLESGSYTGELFF
clone_size: .; d_call: .; v_call: TRBV7-2; j_call: TRBJ2-1; cdr3_nt: TGTGCCAGCAGCTTAAGGGCGGTCTCTAGCTATCACAATGAGCAGTTCTTC; cdr3_aa: CASSLRAVSSYHNEQFF
clone_size: .; d_call: TRBD1; v_call: TRBV4-3; j_call: TRBJ1-3; cdr3_nt: TGCGCCAGCAGCCTAAACCCGGGACAGGGAAACACCATATATTTT; cdr3_aa: CASSLNPGQGNTIYF
clone_size: few; d_call: TRBD1; v_call: TRBV9; j_call: TRBJ1-1; cdr3_nt: TGTGCCAGCAGCGAGATCAGGGGGCAAATCACTGAAGCTTTCTTT; cdr3_aa: CASSEIRGQITEAFF
clone_size: many; d_call: .; v_call: TRBV28; j_call: TRBJ2-7; cdr3_nt: TGTGCCACAGTCCGCTGGCAGGACTCCTACGAGCAGTACTTC; cdr3_aa: CATVRWQDSYEQYF
clone_size: .; d_call: .; v_call: TRBV4-3; j_call: TRBJ2-5; cdr3_nt: TGCGCCAGCAGCCAAGTATGGGGGGGCCTTACGAAGGAGACCCAGTACTTC; cdr3_aa: CASSQVWGGLTKETQYF
clone_size: .; d_call: .; v_call: TRBV5-8; j_call: TRBJ1-3; cdr3_nt: TGTGCCAGCAGCTTGGGACAGCCTGGAAACACCATATATTTT; cdr3_aa: CASSLGQPGNTIYF
clone_size: .; d_call: .; v_call: TRBV7-2; j_call: TRBJ2-3; cdr3_nt: TGTGCCAGCAGCCTGACCCGGGATGTTGGCACAGATACGCAGTATTTT; cdr3_aa: CASSLTRDVGTDTQYF